This T cell receptor beta chain was retrieved from a study of T cell changes during pregnancy in multiple sclerosis. CDR3 length: 11 residues. The germline V and J ends were trimmed by 3 bases and 6 bases, with 3 bases remaining between them. Per germline, CDR1 KGHSH and CDR2 LQKENI. Repertoires were generated with immunoSEQ multiplex PCR, while TCRdb's copy carries only in-frame clones and drops some. The data show about 55,000 clones, approximately 94% seen once. This chain joins TRBV18 and TRBJ2-1; D remains unclear. This sequence was found in a female donor with multiple sclerosis, enrolled in a pregnancy study. This specimen was CD8+ T cells from peripheral blood mononuclear cells, taken after pregnancy. The chain's CDR3 is CASSPSNEQFF. CDR3 sequence (DNA): TGTGCCAGCTCACCTAGCAATGAGCAGTTCTTC.